The T cell receptor beta chain under discussion was sequenced for a study of CD8+ T cells in alopecia areata. Study as a whole: Treated patients received oral tofacitinib, 5 to 10 mg twice daily. Patients remained on tofacitinib for 6 to 18 months and then went 6 months without it. General study points: Normal skin contains resident alphabeta T cells, and these are also sequenced in scalp samples. Clonality in lesional scalp, especially alopecia totalis/universalis, exceeded that of normal scalp.

For this clone: The target antigen is unknown.

CDR1 and CDR2 (germline): SQVTM, ANQGSEA. The CDR3 spans 14 residues. As the sequencing template, cDNA was produced by extracting RNA and reverse transcribing it. Clones were read by immunoSEQ multiplex PCR, and TCRdb kept only the in-frame ones, dropping some. Among 140,000 to 150,000 clones, about 89% were seen once, and the ten largest hold about 14%. The rearrangement joins TRBV29-1 to TRBJ2-5; tentative D call: TRBD1 (6 bases). The tail of the sequence fits TRBJ2-7 better, so the J call may be wrong. The sequence derives from a human donor with alopecia areata. This specimen consisted of CD8+ T cells sorted from blood, obtained at week 0. The CDR3 loop reads CSVETPGQNYEQYF. The CDR3 nucleotides read TGCAGCGTTGAAACTCCGGGACAAAATTACGAGCAGTACTTC.